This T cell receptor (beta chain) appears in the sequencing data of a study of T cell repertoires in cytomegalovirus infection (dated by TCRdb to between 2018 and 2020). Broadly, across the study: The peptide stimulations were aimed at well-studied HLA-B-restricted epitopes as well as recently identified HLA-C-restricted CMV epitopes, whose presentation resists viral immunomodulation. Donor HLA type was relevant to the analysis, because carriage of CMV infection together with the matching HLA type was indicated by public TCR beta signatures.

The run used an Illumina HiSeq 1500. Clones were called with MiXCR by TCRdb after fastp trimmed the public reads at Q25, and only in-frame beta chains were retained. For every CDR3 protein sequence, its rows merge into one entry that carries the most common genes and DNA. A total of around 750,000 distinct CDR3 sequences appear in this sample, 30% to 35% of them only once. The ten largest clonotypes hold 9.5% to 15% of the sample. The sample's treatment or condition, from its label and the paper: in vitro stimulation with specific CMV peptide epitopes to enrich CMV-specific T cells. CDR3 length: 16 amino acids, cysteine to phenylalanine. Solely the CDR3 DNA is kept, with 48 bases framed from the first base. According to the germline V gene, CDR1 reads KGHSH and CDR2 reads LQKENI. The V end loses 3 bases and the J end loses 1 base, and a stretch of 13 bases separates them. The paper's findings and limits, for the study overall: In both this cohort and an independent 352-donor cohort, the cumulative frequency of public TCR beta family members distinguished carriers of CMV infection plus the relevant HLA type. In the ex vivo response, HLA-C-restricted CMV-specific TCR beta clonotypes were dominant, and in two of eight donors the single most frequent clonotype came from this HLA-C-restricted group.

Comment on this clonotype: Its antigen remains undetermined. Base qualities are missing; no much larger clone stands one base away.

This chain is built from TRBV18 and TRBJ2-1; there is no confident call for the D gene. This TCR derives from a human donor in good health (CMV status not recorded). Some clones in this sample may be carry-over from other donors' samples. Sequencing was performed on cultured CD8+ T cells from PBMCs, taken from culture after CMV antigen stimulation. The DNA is TGTGCCAGCTCACCCAACCGTGAAGGGTCCTACAATGAGCAGTTCTTC. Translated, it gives CASSPNREGSYNEQFF.